The present TCR beta chain was sequenced within a study of somatic mutations in cytotoxic T cells in rheumatoid arthritis. At the level of the study: Patients gave 30 ml EDTA peripheral blood immediately after diagnosis, prior to starting treatment. Flow sorting yielded some V beta antibody-stained T-cell populations at nearly 100% purity, among them V beta1+ cells sequenced for TCRB. Overall study findings and caveats: CD8+ clonality rose with age in rheumatoid arthritis patients, unlike in healthy controls.

This CDR3 is built from 15 residues. The germline V and J ends were trimmed by 4 bases and 2 bases, with 12 bases remaining between them. Germline V gene lookup returns CDR1 MDHEN and CDR2 SYDVKM. The count of this clone is one. The antigen is unknown. Positive magnetic bead selection, which isolated the CD4+ and CD8+ cells, was followed by a flow cytometry check of purity. Profiled with immunoSEQ multiplex PCR; TCRdb holds only in-frame clones, not every one. The sample has around 11,000 clones, approximately 71% seen once. The V call is TRBV28, the J call TRBJ1-5; no definite D call. This sequence originates from an adult with rheumatoid arthritis. The sample taken for sequencing was CD8+ T cells sorted from blood. CDR3 DNA: TGTGCCAGCAGTTATTTTCACATTGGCAATCAGCCCCAGCATTTT. Protein sequence: CASSYFHIGNQPQHF.